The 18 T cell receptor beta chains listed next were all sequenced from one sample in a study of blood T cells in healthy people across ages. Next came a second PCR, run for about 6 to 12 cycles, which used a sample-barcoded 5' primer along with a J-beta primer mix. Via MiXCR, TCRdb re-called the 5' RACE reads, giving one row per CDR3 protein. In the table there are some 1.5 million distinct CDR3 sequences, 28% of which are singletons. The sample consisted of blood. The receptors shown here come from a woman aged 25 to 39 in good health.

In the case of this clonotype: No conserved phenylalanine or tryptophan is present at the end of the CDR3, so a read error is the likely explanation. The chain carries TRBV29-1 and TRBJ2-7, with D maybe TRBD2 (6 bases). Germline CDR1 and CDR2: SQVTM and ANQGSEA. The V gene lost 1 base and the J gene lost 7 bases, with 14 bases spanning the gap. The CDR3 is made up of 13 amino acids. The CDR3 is CSVEGQGGREQYS. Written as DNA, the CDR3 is TGCAGCGTTGAAGGGCAGGGAGGAAGGGAGCAGTACTCC.

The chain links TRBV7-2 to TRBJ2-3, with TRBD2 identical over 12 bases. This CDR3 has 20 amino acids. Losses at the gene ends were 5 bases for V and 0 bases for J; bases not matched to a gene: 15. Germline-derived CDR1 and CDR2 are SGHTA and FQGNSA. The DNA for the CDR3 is TGTGCCAGCAGCCCTGACAGGGGGCTAGCGGGGGGGACTAGCACAGATACGCAGTATTTT. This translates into CASSPDRGLAGGTSTDTQYF.

CDR3 in amino acids: CASSPRTDYGYTF. CDR3 nucleotides: TGTGCCAGCTCACCAAGGACGGACTATGGCTACACCTTC. The V call is TRBV18, the J call TRBJ1-2; the D is unclear. Germline lookup yields CDR1 KGHSH and CDR2 LQKENI. Trimming shortened V by 2 bases and J by 3 bases, and 7 bases separated the two germline ends. This CDR3 is 13 amino acids long. Full variable domain (rest looked up from reference TRBV18 and TRBJ1-2): NAGVMQNPRHLVRRRGQEARLRCSPMKGHSHVYWYRQLPEEGLKFMVYLQKENIIDESGMPKERFSAEFPKEGPSILRIQQVVRGDSAAYFCASSPRTDYGYTFGSGTRLTVV.

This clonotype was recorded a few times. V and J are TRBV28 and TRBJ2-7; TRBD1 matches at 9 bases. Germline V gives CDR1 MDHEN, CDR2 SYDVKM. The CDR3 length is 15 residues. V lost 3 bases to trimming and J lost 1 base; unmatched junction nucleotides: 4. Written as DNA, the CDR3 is TGTGCCAGCAGTTTTTTGGGGACAGGGTCCTACGAGCAGTACTTC. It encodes CASSFLGTGSYEQYF.

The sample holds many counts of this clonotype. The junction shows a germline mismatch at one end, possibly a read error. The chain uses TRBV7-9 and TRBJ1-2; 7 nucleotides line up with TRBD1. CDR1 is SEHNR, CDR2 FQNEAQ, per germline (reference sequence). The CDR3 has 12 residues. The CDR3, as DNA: TGCGCCAGCAGCCGGGACAGCTATGGCTACACCTTC. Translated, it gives CASSRDSYGYTF.

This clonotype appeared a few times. The CDR3 protein is CSARERGEVYGYTF. CDR3 in DNA: TGCAGTGCTAGAGAGCGGGGGGAAGTCTATGGCTACACCTTC. The genes are TRBV20-1 and TRBJ1-2, with D maybe TRBD1 (5 bases). Germline V CDR1 and CDR2: DFQATT, SNEGSKA (reference sequence). The length of the CDR3 is 14 residues. Trimming took 0 bases from V and 4 from J, leaving 12 bases between them.

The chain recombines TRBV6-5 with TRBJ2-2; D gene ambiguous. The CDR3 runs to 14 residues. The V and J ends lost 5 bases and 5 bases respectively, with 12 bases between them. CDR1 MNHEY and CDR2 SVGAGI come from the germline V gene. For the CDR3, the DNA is TGTGCCAGCAGTCGCTACCCGAGAACCGGGGAGCTGTTTTTT. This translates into CASSRYPRTGELFF.

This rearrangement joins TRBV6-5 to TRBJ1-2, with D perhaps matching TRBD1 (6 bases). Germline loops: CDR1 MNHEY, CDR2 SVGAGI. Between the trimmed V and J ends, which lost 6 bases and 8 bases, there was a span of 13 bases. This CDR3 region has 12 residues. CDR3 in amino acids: CASRTGLGGYTF. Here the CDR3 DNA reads TGTGCCAGCAGAACAGGGTTGGGAGGCTACACCTTC.

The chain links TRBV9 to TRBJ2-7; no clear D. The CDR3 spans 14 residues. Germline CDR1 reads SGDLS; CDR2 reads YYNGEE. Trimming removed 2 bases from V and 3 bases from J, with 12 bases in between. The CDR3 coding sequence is TGTGCCAGCAGCGTTCTGGCCTCCAGCTACGAGCAGTACTTC. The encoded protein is CASSVLASSYEQYF.

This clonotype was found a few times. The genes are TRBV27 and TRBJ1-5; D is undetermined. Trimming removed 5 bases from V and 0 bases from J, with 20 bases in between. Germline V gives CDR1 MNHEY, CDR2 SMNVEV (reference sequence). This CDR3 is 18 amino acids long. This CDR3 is CASSPRGPSGVSNQPQHF. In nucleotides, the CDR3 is TGTGCCAGCAGTCCTCGTGGGCCTTCTGGGGTTAGCAATCAGCCCCAGCATTTT.

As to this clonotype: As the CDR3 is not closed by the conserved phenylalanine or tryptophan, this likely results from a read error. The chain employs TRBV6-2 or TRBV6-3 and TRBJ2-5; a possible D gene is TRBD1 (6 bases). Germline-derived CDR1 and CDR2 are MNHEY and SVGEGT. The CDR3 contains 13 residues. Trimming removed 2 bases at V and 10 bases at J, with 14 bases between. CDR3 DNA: TGTGCCAGCAGTTACGGGATACAGGGTGGCCAGTACTGC. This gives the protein CASSYGIQGGQYC.

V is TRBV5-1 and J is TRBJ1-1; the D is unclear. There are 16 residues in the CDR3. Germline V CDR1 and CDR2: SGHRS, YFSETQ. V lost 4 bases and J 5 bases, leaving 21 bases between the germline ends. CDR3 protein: CASSIERWGILTEAFF. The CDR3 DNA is TGCGCCAGCAGCATCGAACGGTGGGGTATCTTGACTGAAGCTTTCTTT.

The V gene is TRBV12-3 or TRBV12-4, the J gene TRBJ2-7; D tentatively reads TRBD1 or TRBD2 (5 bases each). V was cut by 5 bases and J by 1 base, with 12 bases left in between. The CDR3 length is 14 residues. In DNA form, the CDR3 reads TGTGCCAGCAGTGGGGGACCAGGTTCCTACGAGCAGTACTTC. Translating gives CASSGGPGSYEQYF.

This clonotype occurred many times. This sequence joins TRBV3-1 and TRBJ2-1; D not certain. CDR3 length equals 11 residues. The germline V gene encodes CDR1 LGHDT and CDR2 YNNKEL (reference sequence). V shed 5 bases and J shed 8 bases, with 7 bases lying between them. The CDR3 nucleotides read TGTGCCAGCAGCTTCACGGATGAGCAGTTCTTC. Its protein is CASSFTDEQFF.

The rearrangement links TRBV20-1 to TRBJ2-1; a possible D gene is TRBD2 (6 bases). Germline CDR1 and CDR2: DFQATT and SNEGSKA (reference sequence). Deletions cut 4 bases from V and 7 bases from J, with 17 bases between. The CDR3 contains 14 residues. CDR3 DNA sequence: TGCAGTGCTACCGTCCGGGAGAGGGAGAATGAGCAGTTCTTC. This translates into CSATVRERENEQFF.

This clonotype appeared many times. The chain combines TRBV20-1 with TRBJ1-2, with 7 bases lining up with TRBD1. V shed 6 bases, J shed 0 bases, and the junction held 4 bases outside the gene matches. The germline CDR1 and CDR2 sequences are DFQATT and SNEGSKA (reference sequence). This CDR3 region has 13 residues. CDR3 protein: CSAADRSNYGYTF. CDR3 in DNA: TGCAGTGCGGCGGACAGGTCTAACTATGGCTACACCTTC.

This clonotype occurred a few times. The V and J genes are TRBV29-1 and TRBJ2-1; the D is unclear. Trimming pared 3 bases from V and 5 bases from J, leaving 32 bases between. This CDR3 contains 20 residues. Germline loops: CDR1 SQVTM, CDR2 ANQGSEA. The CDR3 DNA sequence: TGCAGCGTTGATTTATGGTCTTGGGCCGGAGAGGCCAAACGACACAATGAGCAGTTCTTC. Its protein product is CSVDLWSWAGEAKRHNEQFF.

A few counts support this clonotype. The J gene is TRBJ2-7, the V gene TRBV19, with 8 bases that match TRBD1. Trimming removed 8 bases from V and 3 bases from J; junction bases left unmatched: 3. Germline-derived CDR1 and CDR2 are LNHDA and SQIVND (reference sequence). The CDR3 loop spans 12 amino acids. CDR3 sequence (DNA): TGTGCCAGTGGACAGGGAGACTACGAGCAGTACTTC. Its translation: CASGQGDYEQYF.